A single sample gave rise to the 5 T cell receptor beta chains below, sequenced in a study of T cells in narcolepsy (dated by TCRdb to between 2018 and 2020). Library preparation was by the immunoSEQ multiplex PCR assay. TCRdb's version of the immuneACCESS table is confined to in-frame rearrangements and falls short of the full clone set. An unresolved V gene accounts for under half of the shortfall where checked; the remainder is of unknown origin. The sample contains tens of thousands of clones, 84% of them found a single time. The biggest ten clones account for roughly 1.3% of the sample. Sequenced sample: CD45RA- memory CD4+ T cells from PBMCs. The sample's cell subset or site label is to be understood as: memory T cells sorted ex vivo from peripheral blood. The receptors derive from a human donor with narcolepsy.

The chain couples TRBV11-1 to TRBJ2-5; D gene uncertain. Germline values: CDR1 SGHAT, CDR2 FQDESV (reference sequence). This CDR3 has 13 residues. V dropped 6 bases and J dropped 5 bases, with 13 bases sitting between them. This chain's CDR3 is CASRTPLDETQYF. As DNA, the CDR3 is TGTGCCAGCAGAACGCCGCTGGATGAGACCCAGTACTTC. Filled out from reference TRBV11-1 and TRBJ2-5, the complete variable domain reads EAEVAQSPRYKITEKSQAVAFWCDPISGHATLYWYRQILGQGPELLVQFQDESVVDDSQLPKDRFSAERLKGVDSTLKIQPAELGDSAMYLCASRTPLDETQYFGPGTRLLVL.

This sequence joins TRBV19 and TRBJ2-3; 7 nucleotides agree with TRBD2. CDR3 length: 15 residues. Germline V gene sequence: CDR1 LNHDA, CDR2 SQIVND (reference sequence). V trimming: 3 bases; J trimming: 8 bases; junction bases outside the gene matches: 11. CDR3 nucleotides: TGTGCCAGTAGTATGGATGGAGGCCCGGGGGGTACGCAGTATTTT. Protein product: CASSMDGGPGGTQYF.

V usage is TRBV18 and J usage is TRBJ2-1, with 15 positions matching TRBD2. With V trimmed by 3 bases and J by 7 bases, 7 bases remained unmatched. Germline assignment: CDR1 KGHSH and CDR2 LQKENI. This CDR3 spans 17 amino acids. The CDR3 reads CASSPGLAGGSPNEQFF. CDR3 DNA sequence: TGTGCCAGCTCACCGGGACTAGCGGGAGGCTCCCCTAATGAGCAGTTCTTC. Variable domain in full (rest from reference TRBV18 and TRBJ2-1): NAGVMQNPRHLVRRRGQEARLRCSPMKGHSHVYWYRQLPEEGLKFMVYLQKENIIDESGMPKERFSAEFPKEGPSILRIQQVVRGDSAAYFCASSPGLAGGSPNEQFFGPGTRLTVL.

Of note for this clone: Other DNA sequences in the same sample also yield this CDR3. The V and J genes are TRBV5-1 and TRBJ2-2, with D maybe TRBD2 (7 bases). The CDR3 has 15 residues. Germline CDR1 and CDR2: SGHRS and YFSETQ. Trimming pared 0 bases from V and 4 bases from J, leaving 10 bases between. Here the CDR3 DNA reads TGCGCCAGCAGCTTGGGGGGAGGGGGCACCGGGGAGCTGTTTTTT. Its protein product is CASSLGGGGTGELFF.

The CDR3 reads CASSYPPGLYPYEQYF. The DNA for the CDR3 is TGTGCCAGCAGTTACCCCCCGGGCCTCTACCCCTACGAGCAGTACTTC. The chain is built from TRBV6-5 and TRBJ2-5; D is undetermined. TRBJ2-7 explains the end of the DNA better; the J call may be wrong. Germline CDR1 MNHEY, CDR2 SVGAGI. The CDR3 spans 16 residues.